At least ten counts were recorded for the clone carrying this TCR beta chain. What it binds is unknown. Each TRB amplification used roughly 220-550 ng of genomic DNA from blood. TRB rearrangements were amplified by multiplex PCR with BIOMED2 TRB-A/B primers. MiXCR was run by TCRdb on the multiplex PCR reads, yielding one entry per CDR3 protein. Seen here are 5,000 or so distinct CDR3 sequences, 20% to 25% observed once, and the top ten hold about 12%. The data were taken from a study of T and B cells in COVID-19 patients. Study-level results: No sequencing was yet done of CD4+, regulatory or CD8+ subsets, or of SARS-CoV-2-responsive or tetramer+ sorted cells. The recovered cohort had 2,300 or so exclusive TCR clusters, including around 34 low generation probability clusters.

The germline gives CDR1 DFQATT, CDR2 SNEGSKA (reference sequence). The CDR3 consists of 13 residues. V lost 6 bases and J 3 bases, leaving 14 bases between the germline ends. The rearrangement joins TRBV20-1 to TRBJ1-2; D remains unclear. The sequence came from a human donor with active COVID-19. Sequencing was carried out using blood. The CDR3 DNA is TGCAGTGCCCCAAGGGTAACAGACTATGGCTACACCTTC. This encodes CSAPRVTDYGYTF.